This TCR beta chain was captured in a study of blood T cell repertoires in COVID-19. Study processing details: Reference gene primer amplification in the assay estimated nucleated cell counts. The assay was immunoSEQ multiplex PCR, and TCRdb's table has in-frame clones only and misses some. V and J calls and clone size follow that table, whereas D and trimming were derived from the DNA. Counted here are around 200,000 clones, roughly four fifths occurring once; the ten biggest clones make up roughly an eighth. Between the trimmed V and J ends, which lost 8 bases and 2 bases, there was a span of 13 bases. This CDR3 is 13 amino acids long. Germline assignment: CDR1 MNHEY and CDR2 SVGAGI.

This clonotype was sampled from a man younger than 45 with active or convalescent COVID-19. The chain joins TRBV6-5 to TRBJ2-7, with a possible D match to TRBD2 (6 bases). The sample consisted of peripheral blood. The CDR3 reads CASPGLYTYEQYF. CDR3 bases: TGTGCCAGCCCGGGACTGTACACCTACGAGCAGTACTTC.